The source of this T cell receptor (beta chain) is a study of cytomegalovirus exposure and HLA in healthy donors. Comments on this clone: Its antigen remains unidentified.

Study-wide findings and caveats: Most TCR sequences proved rare, with some public TCRs found in many donors.

Clones were read by immunoSEQ multiplex PCR, and TCRdb kept only the in-frame ones, dropping some. The sample lists under 200,000 clones, roughly three quarters occurring once. The sequencing input was PBMCs. The TCR originated in a woman in her twenties or thirties in good health and CMV-seronegative.

CDR3 amino acids: CASSFRPGAPYEQYF. The CDR3 region has the DNA TGTGCCAGCAGCTTTCGGCCAGGGGCCCCCTACGAGCAGTACTTC. This rearrangement joins TRBV5-8 to TRBJ2-7; D possibly corresponds to TRBD1 (6 bases). The germline CDR1 and CDR2 sequences are SGHTS and YDEGEE. The V gene lost 2 bases and the J gene lost 2 bases, with 14 bases spanning the gap. The CDR3 is 15 amino acids. The full variable domain, completed using reference TRBV5-8 and TRBJ2-7, is EAGVTQSPTHLIKTRGQQATLRCSPISGHTSVYWYQQALGLGLQFLLWYDEGEERNRGNFPPRFSGRQFPNYSSELNVNALELEDSALYLCASSFRPGAPYEQYFGPGTRLTVT.